Below, 30 T cell receptor beta chains from the same sample are listed, as sequenced in a study of cytomegalovirus exposure and HLA in healthy donors. Primers for the PCR totalled 60 Vbeta and 13 Jbeta. Method: immunoSEQ multiplex PCR; TCRdb's copy keeps in-frame clones and lacks some. Listed are about 120,000 clones; approximately 3.9% falls within the top ten. Material: PBMCs. The receptors were gathered from a man younger than 35 in good health and CMV-seronegative.

V gene TRBV18 combines with J gene TRBJ2-3, with D maybe TRBD1 (6 bases). Germline-derived CDR1 and CDR2 are KGHSH and LQKENI. V was cut by 3 bases and J by 2 bases, with 9 bases left in between. CDR3 length equals 14 residues. The CDR3 region has the DNA TGTGCCAGCTCACCTCTGGGGGCCACAGATACGCAGTATTTT. It translates to CASSPLGATDTQYF.

The chain employs TRBV15 and TRBJ1-2; D unclear. Germline lookup yields CDR1 LNHNV and CDR2 YYDKDF (reference sequence). The V end lost 0 bases, the J end lost 4 bases, and 12 bases lay between the germline ends. There are 15 residues in the CDR3. This CDR3 is CATSRDLAEPYGYTF. CDR3 DNA: TGTGCCACCAGCAGAGATCTCGCGGAGCCCTATGGCTACACCTTC.

This sequence joins TRBV6-1 and TRBJ2-2; TRBD1 aligns across 7 bases. Per the germline V gene, CDR1 is MNHNS and CDR2 is SASEGT. CDR3 length: 14 amino acids. Trimming at V came to 7 bases and at J to 7 bases, leaving 9 bases not matched to a gene. CDR3 sequence reads: CASIGQVGIGELFF. The CDR3 DNA is TGTGCCAGCATTGGACAGGTTGGGATCGGGGAGCTGTTTTTT.

The chain joins TRBV5-4 to TRBJ2-7, with 10 bases matching TRBD2. V was clipped by 4 bases and J by 7 bases; unmatched bases: 8. Germline V lookup: CDR1 SGHNT, CDR2 YYREEE (reference sequence). The CDR3 length is 14 residues. CDR3: CASSPTSGLREQYF. As DNA, the CDR3 is TGTGCCAGCAGCCCGACTAGCGGGTTGAGAGAGCAGTACTTC.

V gene TRBV2 combines with J gene TRBJ2-1; 12 nucleotides match TRBD2. The CDR3 spans 14 residues. The junction had 5 bases not matched to a gene; V was cut back by 6 bases and J by 8 bases. The V gene's germline CDR1 is SNHLY and CDR2 FYNNEI. Written as DNA, the CDR3 is TGTGCCAGCAGGGAGACTAGCGGGAGAGATGAGCAGTTCTTC. Amino acid sequence: CASRETSGRDEQFF.

The chain has TRBV7-6 and TRBJ2-7; 7 bases are shared with TRBD2. Looked up from germline, CDR1 is SGHVS and CDR2 is FNYEAQ. The length of the CDR3 is 14 residues. Trimming removed 4 bases from V and 4 bases from J; junction bases left unmatched: 7. The CDR3 bases are TGTGCCAGCAGCTCGAAGCGGGGACCTTACGAGCAGTACTTC. Its translation: CASSSKRGPYEQYF.

CDR3 coding DNA: TGTGCCAGCAGTTTAAGCTGGAACACTGAAGCTTTCTTT. Translating gives CASSLSWNTEAFF. The V and J genes are TRBV27 and TRBJ1-1; no clear D gene. The CDR3 runs to 13 residues. Germline assignment: CDR1 MNHEY and CDR2 SMNVEV (reference sequence). V lost 2 bases, J lost 1 base, and 5 bases lay in between.

V usage is TRBV5-1 and J usage is TRBJ1-2, with a possible D match to TRBD1 (5 bases). This CDR3 is built from 14 residues. V lost 6 bases to trimming and J lost 0 bases, with 12 bases between them. Per the germline V gene, CDR1 is SGHRS and CDR2 is YFSETQ. The CDR3 sequence is CASNRDSSNYGYTF. The DNA for the CDR3 is TGCGCCAGCAACCGGGACTCCTCTAACTATGGCTACACCTTC.

The chain carries TRBV7-9 and TRBJ2-7; no reliable D call. Trimming took 2 bases from V and 2 from J, leaving 13 bases between them. CDR1 and CDR2 (germline): SEHNR, FQNEAQ (reference sequence). The CDR3 loop spans 15 amino acids. The CDR3 here is CASSLNYKQTYEQYF. The CDR3 region has the DNA TGTGCCAGCAGCTTAAATTATAAACAAACCTACGAGCAGTACTTC.

V is TRBV19 and J is TRBJ1-1; D is perhaps TRBD1 (5 bases). V dropped 4 bases and J dropped 0 bases, with 15 bases sitting between them. CDR1 LNHDA and CDR2 SQIVND come from the germline V gene (reference sequence). This CDR3 has 16 amino acids. CDR3 sequence (DNA): TGTGCCAGTAGTACGCCTCCCGGGGGTCTGAACACTGAAGCTTTCTTT. Its translation: CASSTPPGGLNTEAFF.

The J gene is TRBJ2-1, the V gene TRBV9, with D possibly matching TRBD2 (6 bases). V was pared by 4 bases and J by 0 bases, with 23 bases between. The CDR3 totals 19 residues. Germline V lookup: CDR1 SGDLS, CDR2 YYNGEE. The CDR3 coding sequence is TGTGCCAGCAGCCCCCGAGCGGCGGGGACCGGGAGCTCCTACAATGAGCAGTTCTTC. It codes for CASSPRAAGTGSSYNEQFF.

This chain joins TRBV9 and TRBJ2-7; 8 nucleotides agree with TRBD1. Trimming at V came to 4 bases and at J to 7 bases, leaving 16 bases not matched to a gene. CDR3 length equals 16 residues. Germline-derived CDR1 and CDR2 are SGDLS and YYNGEE. CDR3 coding DNA: TGTGCCAGCAGCCCAAGTGGACAGGGTGTAACGGGGGAGCAGTACTTC. Translating gives CASSPSGQGVTGEQYF. Full variable domain (remainder filled in from reference TRBV9 and TRBJ2-7): DSGVTQTPKHLITATGQRVTLRCSPRSGDLSVYWYQQSLDQGLQFLIQYYNGEERAKGNILERFSAQQFPDLHSELNLSSLELGDSALYFCASSPSGQGVTGEQYFGPGTRLTVT.

The chain has TRBV9 and TRBJ2-1; 10 bases line up with TRBD1. The CDR3 has 16 amino acids. The V and J ends lost 3 bases and 6 bases, in that order; junction bases with no gene match: 9. Germline assignment: CDR1 SGDLS and CDR2 YYNGEE. CDR3 amino acids: CASSASGTGVPNEQFF. The CDR3 DNA sequence: TGTGCCAGCAGCGCCTCTGGGACAGGGGTCCCCAATGAGCAGTTCTTC.

The chain combines TRBV6-1 with TRBJ1-3; D uncertain. The CDR3 loop spans 16 amino acids. CDR1 is MNHNS, CDR2 SASEGT, per germline. The V and J ends lost 0 bases and 0 bases respectively, with 9 bases between them. In DNA, the CDR3 is TGTGCCAGCAGTGAAGCGATGAGCCGCTCTGGAAACACCATATATTTT. Protein product: CASSEAMSRSGNTIYF.

On this clone itself: Other DNA sequences in this specimen translate into the identical CDR3. The chain joins TRBV4-1 to TRBJ2-7, with D possibly TRBD1 on 5 matching bases. Deletions cut 4 bases from V and 3 bases from J, with 10 bases between. The CDR3 is made up of 13 amino acids. Germline CDR1 and CDR2: MGHRA and YSYEKL. CDR3 loop: CASSRPDSYEQYF. In nucleotides, the CDR3 is TGCGCCAGCAGCCGTCCTGACAGCTACGAGCAGTACTTC.

This chain connects TRBV10-1 to TRBJ2-3; 10 positions match TRBD2. This CDR3 is built from 15 residues. V shed 6 bases and J 6 bases; nucleotides not matched to a gene: 9. Germline CDR1 WNHNN, CDR2 SYGVQD (reference sequence). CDR3 amino acids: CASSFSGGPGDTQYF. DNA for the CDR3: TGCGCCAGCAGCTTTAGCGGGGGGCCGGGGGATACGCAGTATTTT.

The chain has TRBV7-6 and TRBJ2-2; D is perhaps TRBD2 (6 bases). The CDR3 length is 16 residues. V was trimmed by 3 bases and J by 5 bases, leaving 16 bases between them. The germline V gene encodes CDR1 SGHVS and CDR2 FNYEAQ. The CDR3 is CASSLKTGVRTGELFF. Here the CDR3 DNA reads TGTGCCAGCAGCTTGAAGACGGGAGTTCGGACCGGGGAGCTGTTTTTT.

In nucleotides, the CDR3 is TGTGCCAGCAGCTTAGAGGGCGGGAGGACCTTCTCTGGGGCCAACGTCCTGACTTTC. It translates to CASSLEGGRTFSGANVLTF. The chain employs TRBV7-6 and TRBJ2-6, with 8 nucleotides matching TRBD2. The V gene end was trimmed by 1 base and the J gene end by 0 bases; junction bases not matched to a gene: 8. The germline V gene encodes CDR1 SGHVS and CDR2 FNYEAQ. This CDR3 has 19 residues.

V gene TRBV19 combines with J gene TRBJ2-1; D perhaps matches TRBD2 (5 bases). The CDR3 is 15 residues long. With 3 bases removed from V and 5 bases from J, the gap between germline ends came to 14 bases. The germline gives CDR1 LNHDA, CDR2 SQIVND (reference sequence). The CDR3 sequence: CASSIWASLDNEQFF. The CDR3 DNA reads as TGTGCCAGTAGTATCTGGGCTAGCCTCGACAATGAGCAGTTCTTC.

The genes are TRBV19 and TRBJ1-1, with 7 bases that match TRBD1. V lost 6 bases and J lost 4; bases outside the gene matches: 5. The CDR3 loop spans 13 amino acids. Germline V gives CDR1 LNHDA, CDR2 SQIVND (reference sequence). CDR3 DNA: TGTGCCAGTAGGCGACCAGGGGGCACTGAAGCTTTCTTT. It specifies CASRRPGGTEAFF. Combining the CDR3 with reference TRBV19 and TRBJ1-1 gives the whole variable domain DGGITQSPKYLFRKEGQNVTLSCEQNLNHDAMYWYRQDPGQGLRLIYYSQIVNDFQKGDIAEGYSVSREKKESFPLTVTSAQKNPTAFYLCASRRPGGTEAFFGQGTRLTVV.

Remarks on this clone: Other DNA sequences in the same sample also yield this CDR3. The chain combines TRBV18 with TRBJ2-3; a weak D match, TRBD2 (6 bases). This CDR3 comprises 16 residues. Germline V gene sequence: CDR1 KGHSH, CDR2 LQKENI. Trimming took 1 base from V and 1 from J, leaving 12 bases between them. CDR3 coding DNA: TGTGCCAGCTCACCACGGGGGTCTAGCGGCACAGATACGCAGTATTTT. Protein sequence: CASSPRGSSGTDTQYF.

V gene TRBV11-1 combines with J gene TRBJ2-7; 8 positions match TRBD1. This CDR3 contains 15 residues. Germline V CDR1 and CDR2: SGHAT, FQDESV (reference sequence). J lost 6 bases, V lost 1 base, and 8 bases had no gene match. The CDR3 DNA is TGTGCCAGCAGCTTAGGTGACAGGGGCGAGGGCGAGCAGTACTTC. It yields the protein CASSLGDRGEGEQYF.

This sequence joins TRBV9 and TRBJ2-5; D uncertain. This CDR3 is 14 amino acids long. Per the germline V gene, CDR1 is SGDLS and CDR2 is YYNGEE. Trimming cost V 4 bases and J 1 base, with 11 bases left between them. Here the CDR3 reads CASSPQPSQETQYF. In DNA form, the CDR3 reads TGTGCCAGCAGCCCACAGCCTTCCCAAGAGACCCAGTACTTC.

The chain is built from TRBV7-9 and TRBJ2-5; D might be TRBD2 (7 bases). The germline V and J ends were trimmed by 7 bases and 5 bases, with 23 bases remaining between them. This CDR3 comprises 16 residues. Germline V gives CDR1 SEHNR, CDR2 FQNEAQ (reference sequence). CDR3: CASNGGGGLDIETQYF. CDR3 DNA: TGTGCCAGCAATGGGGGCGGGGGCCTTGACATCGAGACCCAGTACTTC. Using reference TRBV7-9 and TRBJ2-5 for the parts outside the CDR3, the full variable domain is DTGVSQNPRHKITKRGQNVTFRCDPISEHNRLYWYRQTLGQGPEFLTYFQNEAQLEKSRLLSDRFSAERPKGSFSTLEIQRTEQGDSAMYLCASNGGGGLDIETQYFGPGTRLLVL.

CDR3 DNA sequence: TGTGCCAGCAGTTTACCCGGGACAGGGGGGTACGAGCAGTACTTC. Translation gives CASSLPGTGGYEQYF. The chain combines TRBV6-5 with TRBJ2-7; 11 bases align to TRBD1. Germline trimming cut 4 bases from V and 4 bases from J; bases unmatched to any gene: 6. Germline assignment: CDR1 MNHEY and CDR2 SVGAGI. The CDR3 extends over 15 amino acids.

The rearrangement uses TRBV11-1 and TRBJ2-3; no firm D call. The CDR3 spans 15 residues. The V gene lost 3 bases and the J gene lost 1 base, with 11 bases spanning the gap. CDR1 SGHAT and CDR2 FQDESV come from the germline V gene (reference sequence). CDR3 sequence reads: CASSFLELGTDTQYF. The CDR3 DNA reads TGTGCCAGCAGCTTTCTAGAGCTAGGCACAGATACGCAGTATTTT. Filled out from reference TRBV11-1 and TRBJ2-3, the complete variable domain reads EAEVAQSPRYKITEKSQAVAFWCDPISGHATLYWYRQILGQGPELLVQFQDESVVDDSQLPKDRFSAERLKGVDSTLKIQPAELGDSAMYLCASSFLELGTDTQYFGPGTRLTVL.

The rearrangement links TRBV4-1 to TRBJ2-7; 9 bases match TRBD1. The CDR3 covers 16 residues. The trim removed 0 bases at V and 6 bases at J, leaving 9 bases unmatched. Germline CDR1 MGHRA, CDR2 YSYEKL. CDR3 loop: CASSQDGGTGYREQYF. CDR3 DNA: TGCGCCAGCAGCCAAGATGGCGGGACAGGGTACCGCGAGCAGTACTTC.

CDR3: CASSPGGTGNIAKNIQYF. In DNA, the CDR3 is TGTGCCAGCTCACCCGGTGGGACAGGCAATATAGCCAAAAACATTCAGTACTTC. This chain joins TRBV18 and TRBJ2-4, with TRBD1 matching over 8 bases. The germline CDR1 and CDR2 sequences are KGHSH and LQKENI. The CDR3 is 18 residues long. V shed 3 bases, J shed 0 bases, and the junction held 10 bases outside the gene matches.

The chain combines TRBV19 with TRBJ1-2; 7 nucleotides agree with TRBD1. After removal of 5 bases from V and 8 bases from J, the junction contained 11 bases not matched to a gene. The CDR3 totals 14 residues. Per the germline V gene, CDR1 is LNHDA and CDR2 is SQIVND (reference sequence). The CDR3 DNA reads as TGTGCCAGTAGTGCCTGGACAGGTCGGAAGGGCTACACCTTC. Residues: CASSAWTGRKGYTF.

The rearrangement links TRBV19 to TRBJ1-3; no firm D call. The CDR3 extends over 15 amino acids. The germline V gene encodes CDR1 LNHDA and CDR2 SQIVND (reference sequence). V was shortened by 4 bases and J by 4 bases, with 14 bases between the two germline ends. The DNA for the CDR3 is TGTGCCAGTAGTAGGCCGGGGAAAGGAGGAAACACCATATATTTT. Protein sequence: CASSRPGKGGNTIYF.